What follows is one T cell receptor beta chain and its context. This clonotype was detected only a few times. Its antigen is still unknown. No base qualities exist here, and no much larger clone lies one base off it. The sample is drawn from a study of CD8 T cells in ankylosing spondylitis listed by TCRdb under 2017. For context, the study as a whole: T cell receptor beta repertoires were profiled in healthy donors and ankylosing spondylitis patients so that disease-linked TCR variants could be found. The whole study cohort included some 100 healthy donors and 20 to 25 ankylosing spondylitis patients. Peripheral blood samples were taken, and synovial fluid was additionally collected from ankylosing spondylitis patients.

Reading the germline V gene gives CDR1 MNHNS and CDR2 SASEGT. For this chain, trimming is 7 bases at the V end and 4 bases at the J end, and the number of junction bases without a gene match is 7. The cysteine opens and the phenylalanine closes a CDR3 of 14 amino acids. The sequence is cut down to CDR3 DNA, 42 bases in frame from base 1. Sequencer: Illumina HiSeq 2500. Quantitative 5'-RACE with molecular barcodes was used to prepare TCR beta libraries. In the authors' own workflow: To identify disease-linked TCR variants, a new computational method was used, one built on a probabilistic model of VDJ rearrangement. Using fastp at Q25 and MiXCR, TCRdb reprocessed the public reads and kept productive beta chains. When rows share a CDR3 protein, they turn into one entry using the most common DNA and genes. The V and J calls come from TCRdb's annotation, not from the publication. The table for this sample lists hundreds of thousands of distinct CDR3 sequences; about an eighth of them were counted only once. The leading ten clones occupy 0.45% to 0.6% of the sample.

The research as a whole found: Some of the motif variants had been reported before in the synovial fluid and blood of reactive arthritis patients, a finding that suggests common disease-initiation mechanisms. A TCR beta motif made up of several highly homologous amino acid variants appeared to be characteristic of blood from ankylosing spondylitis patients. Significant enrichment of the disease-linked clones was reported in matched synovial fluid samples from ankylosing spondylitis patients. A CD8+ phenotype was shown by the disease-linked clones, which were found at relatively low frequencies in peripheral blood.

Sequencing input: blood, either unsorted or a sorted T cell fraction (not recorded which). The V gene is TRBV6-1 and the J gene is TRBJ1-1, and TRBD1 aligns with 9 junction nucleotides. This receptor was identified in a male donor with ankylosing spondylitis. The bases read TGTGCCAGCATCCTACAGGGGGCTTTCACTGAAGCTTTCTTT. Its product reads: CASILQGAFTEAFF.